This TCR beta chain came from a study of T-cell memory formation after mild COVID-19 (dated by TCRdb to 2020 to 2022). For the wider study: TCR sequence clusters from the two donors were found to be largely donor specific. The cohort comprised two young, previously healthy adult volunteers, one female and one male. In two donors, T-cell clones that expanded and contracted after mild COVID-19 were tracked by sequencing TCRalpha and TCRbeta repertoires over time. The paper's findings and limits, for the study overall: SARS-CoV-2 specificity was not confirmed for the second-wave clones peaking on day 37. Contracting CD4+ clones turned up mainly in the CM and EM memory subsets, whereas EMRA was where CD8+ clones were enriched. The detection of some responding clones in pre-infection memory suggests that pre-existing cross-reactive memory T cells joined the SARS-CoV-2 response. Balanced CD4/CD8 phenotypes were observed for clones contracting from day 15 to 85, whereas a bias towards CD4+ was observed for a second wave of clones expanding from day 15 to 37. Only a couple of mild cases were covered in the study, and larger cohorts including severe cases with pre-infection samples were considered necessary.

Details on this clonotype: No cognate antigen has been identified for it. Nothing much larger sits one base from this clone, and base qualities are not available.

Ficoll-Paque density gradient centrifugation was the method used to isolate PBMCs. Sequenced on an Illumina NovaSeq 6000. cDNA libraries for TCRalpha and TCRbeta were prepared by 5'RACE using constant-segment primers, with sample barcodes and unique molecular identifiers added. Trizol reagent was used to extract RNA from every sample. Library amplification was performed in two PCR steps, and a second sample barcode and Illumina TruSeq adapters were introduced in the second step. Libraries were sequenced on an Illumina NovaSeq with 2 x 150 bp paired-end reads. The authors' analysis ran thus. With migec v1.2.7, reads were demultiplexed and then collapsed into UMI-guided consensus sequences. Using mixcr v2.1.11, UMI consensuses were aligned to TRA and TRB V and J templates and then assembled into clonotypes. Expanded or contracted clonotypes were those called significant by both edgeR and NoisET, with noise models trained on biological replicates. edgeR calls used a false discovery rate-adjusted p below 0.01 and a log2 fold-change threshold of 1. As an exploratory analysis of dynamics, max-normalized trajectories of the 1000 most abundant clonotypes were examined by PCA with hierarchical clustering. Each responding clone was given a CD4 or CD8 phenotype based on the CD4+ and CD8+ repertoires, which had been sequenced separately. Through fastp at Q25 and MiXCR, TCRdb rebuilt clones from the public reads, retaining in-frame beta chains. One record per CDR3 amino acid sequence lists the most common genes and DNA. The V and J calls and clone size come from TCRdb's table, not from the authors' own analysis. The sample contains around 530,000 distinct CDR3 sequences, about 20% of them found a single time. About 8.2% of the sample goes to the ten largest clones.

CDR1 is given as MNHEY and CDR2 as SVGAGI, both from the germline V gene. Trimming removed 6 bases from V and 4 bases from J, leaving 15 bases between the germline ends. Inclusive of the bounding cysteine and phenylalanine, the CDR3 is 15 residues long. The entry retains the CDR3 DNA only, 45 bases that are in frame from base 1. In this chain, TRBV6-5 is recombined with TRBJ2-2, and the D gene may be TRBD2, 6 bases matching. The sequenced sample consisted of PBMCs or a T cell subset sorted from them (not recorded which). This clonotype was obtained from an adult woman who had mild COVID-19 (a few samples of this study predate the infection). The sample titles of this study are shuffled in the database, so cell type and time point are left out; the donor was told from shared clones. The CDR3 reads CASRHTRESTGELFF. The DNA reads as follows: TGTGCCAGCAGACACACCCGGGAGTCCACCGGGGAGCTGTTTTTT.